Each of the 10 T cell receptor beta chains below was sequenced from the same sample in a study of blood T cell repertoires in COVID-19. Data came from immunoSEQ multiplex PCR; TCRdb stores just in-frame clones and leaves some out. The sample consists of tens of thousands of clones, approximately 88% of them appearing once. Material: peripheral blood. These receptors were taken from a woman in her sixties or seventies with acute or convalescent COVID-19.

This chain uses TRBV10-2 with TRBJ2-2; 9 bases line up with TRBD1. The CDR3 covers 14 residues. CDR1 and CDR2 (germline): WSHSY, SAAADI. V lost 7 bases to trimming and J lost 4 bases; unmatched junction nucleotides: 4. The CDR3 reads CASNGQGLTGELFF. In nucleotides, the CDR3 is TGCGCCAGCAACGGACAGGGGCTCACCGGGGAGCTGTTTTTT.

The chain couples TRBV5-4 to TRBJ2-3; D might be TRBD2 (7 bases). Trimming removed 1 base at V and 2 bases at J, with 14 bases between. Germline lookup yields CDR1 SGHNT and CDR2 YYREEE (reference sequence). This CDR3 is 16 amino acids long. The CDR3 DNA sequence: TGTGCCAGCAGCTTGTTGGGAGGGGGGGACACAGATACGCAGTATTTT. It specifies CASSLLGGGDTDTQYF.

This chain uses TRBV10-3 with TRBJ2-1; the match to TRBD2 covers 7 bases. The germline CDR1 and CDR2 sequences are ENHRY and SYGVKD. V trimming: 4 bases; J trimming: 6 bases; junction bases outside the gene matches: 3. The length of the CDR3 is 13 residues. CDR3 sequence: CAISGAGTNEQFF. In DNA, the CDR3 is TGTGCCATCAGTGGAGCGGGAACCAATGAGCAGTTCTTC.

This chain uses TRBV6-2 or TRBV6-3 with TRBJ2-2, with TRBD2 as a possible D gene (6 bases). Trimming stripped 4 bases from V and 5 bases from J, with 14 bases between. The germline V gene has CDR1 MNHEY and CDR2 SVGEGT. This CDR3 region has 15 residues. The CDR3 bases are TGTGCCAGCAGTTTGACTAGTTTGGGGACCGGGGAGCTGTTTTTT. Amino acids: CASSLTSLGTGELFF.

The J gene is TRBJ2-3, the V gene TRBV11-2, with D perhaps matching TRBD2 (5 bases). This CDR3 has 14 residues. The V end was cut by 5 bases, the J end by 3 bases, with 12 bases between. Germline values: CDR1 SGHAT, CDR2 FQNNGV. DNA of the CDR3: TGTGCCAGCAGCGCTTGGGGAGTAACAGATACGCAGTATTTT. This sequence encodes CASSAWGVTDTQYF.

This clone is medium-sized by share. This sample also contains other DNA sequences that code for the same CDR3. This rearrangement joins TRBV19 to TRBJ2-1; 7 nucleotides agree with TRBD1. Trimming removed 6 bases from V and 0 bases from J; junction bases left unmatched: 5. The CDR3 covers 15 residues. Looked up from germline, CDR1 is LNHDA and CDR2 is SQIVND (reference sequence). This CDR3 is CASRMDRSSYNEQFF. CDR3 nucleotides: TGTGCCAGTAGAATGGACAGGAGCTCCTACAATGAGCAGTTCTTC.

The V gene is TRBV7-2, the J gene TRBJ1-2; D is perhaps TRBD1 (6 bases). Germline CDR1 reads SGHTA; CDR2 reads FQGNSA. The CDR3 totals 15 residues. Trimming removed 2 bases at V and 6 bases at J, with 16 bases between. The CDR3 nucleotides read TGTGCCAGCAGCTTATCAACAGGGTTCGAGGATGGCTACACCTTC. The encoded protein is CASSLSTGFEDGYTF.

The V and J genes are TRBV6-5 and TRBJ2-7, with 10 bases fitting TRBD2. The CDR3 consists of 15 residues. Trimming at V came to 4 bases and at J to 2 bases, leaving 5 bases not matched to a gene. Germline CDR1 is MNHEY and CDR2 is SVGAGI. CDR3 nucleotide sequence: TGTGCCAGCAGTTCAACTAGCGGGGCTACCTACGAGCAGTACGTC. It translates to CASSSTSGATYEQYV.

The chain joins TRBV4-1 to TRBJ2-7; 10 bases line up with TRBD1. J lost 2 bases, V lost 1 base, and 2 bases had no gene match. Germline loops: CDR1 MGHRA, CDR2 YSYEKL. CDR3 size: 15 residues. This CDR3 is CASSQGTGGTYEQYV. CDR3 bases: TGCGCCAGCAGCCAAGGGACAGGGGGTACCTACGAGCAGTACGTC.

Here the CDR3 reads CASSIGGNPNYGYTF. The CDR3 nucleotides are TGTGCCAGTAGTATCGGCGGGAACCCTAACTATGGCTACACCTTC. J is TRBJ1-2 and V is TRBV19, with D hard to call. The V end was cut by 3 bases, the J end by 0 bases, with 11 bases between. CDR1 LNHDA and CDR2 SQIVND come from the germline V gene (reference sequence). This CDR3 has 15 residues.